The entry below describes one TCR beta chain. The sample is drawn from a study of monozygotic twins with inflammatory bowel disease. With the 5' RACE reads reprocessed, TCRdb shows one record per CDR3 protein and no DNA. This sample's table reports over 110,000 distinct CDR3 sequences. The CDR3 is 15 residues long. The germline V gene encodes CDR1 SGHRS and CDR2 YFSETQ. This sequence was found in a human donor with ulcerative colitis or Crohn's disease, or a healthy co-twin of an affected twin (not recorded which). V and J are TRBV5-1 and TRBJ2-7; TCRdb proposes TRBD1, but this gene call is untestable without DNA. Input material: blood. This chain's CDR3 is CASSLDGTGIYEQYF. The entire variable domain, with the rest obtained from reference TRBV5-1 and TRBJ2-7, is as follows: KAGVTQTPRYLIKTRGQQVTLSCSPISGHRSVSWYQQTPGQGLQFLFEYFSETQRNKGNFPGRFSGRQFSNSRSEMNVSTLELGDSALYLCASSLDGTGIYEQYFGPGTRLTVT.